A single sample is the source of the 31 T cell receptor beta chains below, sequenced in a study of metastatic and nonmetastatic thyroid tumors. TCRdb used MiXCR to call clones anew from the PCR reads. The sample carries roughly 22,000 clones, 36% recorded once. There were no patients who had received any treatment before thyroid surgery. Material: blood. The receptors come from a male donor with papillary thyroid cancer or a benign thyroid nodule (not recorded which). Some clones in this sample may be carry-over from other donors' samples.

This clone was found once. The junction and the germline gene differ at one end; a read error may be behind it. The chain couples TRBV20-1 to TRBJ2-1, with D maybe TRBD2 (6 bases). The CDR3 is 15 amino acids. Germline V gene data show CDR1 as DFQATT and CDR2 as SNEGSKA (reference sequence). The CDR3 region has the DNA TGCAGTGCTAGTAGGGGACTTGAGACCTACAATGATCAGTTCTTC. Its protein product is CSASRGLETYNDQFF.

V usage is TRBV30 and J usage is TRBJ2-2; no clear D. Germline CDR1 and CDR2: GTSNPN and SVGIG (reference sequence). The V end was cut by 0 bases, the J end by 6 bases, with 8 bases between. This CDR3 spans 13 amino acids. The CDR3 loop is CAWSVYSPGELFF. CDR3 sequence (DNA): TGTGCCTGGAGTGTATACAGTCCCGGGGAGCTGTTTTTT.

This clone was recorded many times. This chain joins TRBV9 and TRBJ2-2; 8 nucleotides line up with TRBD1. CDR3 length: 14 residues. In germline, CDR1 is SGDLS, CDR2 YYNGEE. The ends lost 0 bases at V and 7 bases at J; junction bases unmatched: 2. CDR3 nucleotide sequence: TGTGCCAGCAGCGTAGGGACAGGGAACGGGGAGCTGTTTTTT. Translated, it gives CASSVGTGNGELFF. The complete variable domain, with remaining parts taken from reference TRBV9 and TRBJ2-2, reads DSGVTQTPKHLITATGQRVTLRCSPRSGDLSVYWYQQSLDQGLQFLIQYYNGEERAKGNILERFSAQQFPDLHSELNLSSLELGDSALYFCASSVGTGNGELFFGEGSRLTVL.

The chain couples TRBV19 to TRBJ1-2; perhaps TRBD1 as D (6 bases). The V end lost 0 bases, the J end lost 3 bases, and 14 bases lay between the germline ends. CDR1 is LNHDA and CDR2 is SQIVND in the germline V gene (reference sequence). The CDR3 consists of 16 residues. DNA for the CDR3: TGTGCCAGTAGTATAGATCTGGGCAGGGGAGACTATGGCTACACCTTC. Translation: CASSIDLGRGDYGYTF. Looking up the rest from reference TRBV19 and TRBJ1-2 gives the full variable domain: DGGITQSPKYLFRKEGQNVTLSCEQNLNHDAMYWYRQDPGQGLRLIYYSQIVNDFQKGDIAEGYSVSREKKESFPLTVTSAQKNPTAFYLCASSIDLGRGDYGYTFGSGTRLTVV.

The V gene is TRBV3-1, the J gene TRBJ2-3; tentatively, D is TRBD2 (5 bases). Trimming removed 1 base from V and 6 bases from J, with 11 bases in between. Germline-derived CDR1 and CDR2 are LGHDT and YNNKEL (reference sequence). The CDR3 length is 14 residues. The CDR3 nucleotides are TGTGCCAGCAGCCAAGTGGAGATAGCGGATACGCAGTATTTT. Translating it yields CASSQVEIADTQYF.

By frequency in the sample, this clone is medium-sized. V gene TRBV19 combines with J gene TRBJ2-7, with 10 bases identical to TRBD1. This CDR3 has 13 residues. Germline CDR1 LNHDA, CDR2 SQIVND (reference sequence). With 8 bases clipped from V and 4 bases from J, the junction kept 5 bases outside the gene matches. CDR3 region: CASSGTGEYEQYF. Here the CDR3 DNA reads TGTGCCAGTTCCGGGACAGGGGAATACGAGCAGTACTTC.

Only a few counts were recorded for this clone. This chain joins TRBV6-5 and TRBJ1-3, with D unresolved. The CDR3 has 15 residues. Between the trimmed V and J ends, which lost 2 bases and 3 bases, there was a span of 11 bases. CDR1 is MNHEY, CDR2 SVGAGI, per germline. The CDR3 sequence: CASSYAPPNGNTIYF. CDR3 coding DNA: TGTGCCAGCAGTTACGCACCACCAAATGGAAACACCATATATTTT.

This clone is medium-sized within its sample. This chain uses TRBV19 with TRBJ2-5; D remains ambiguous. The CDR3 has 13 residues. Germline CDR1 reads LNHDA; CDR2 reads SQIVND (reference sequence). The V and J ends lost 5 bases and 5 bases respectively, with 12 bases between them. CDR3 nucleotides: TGTGCCAGTAGTCAGAGTATTTCGGAGACCCAGTACTTC. Translation: CASSQSISETQYF. Full variable domain (remainder filled in from reference TRBV19 and TRBJ2-5): DGGITQSPKYLFRKEGQNVTLSCEQNLNHDAMYWYRQDPGQGLRLIYYSQIVNDFQKGDIAEGYSVSREKKESFPLTVTSAQKNPTAFYLCASSQSISETQYFGPGTRLLVL.

This clone was recorded at least ten times. V usage is TRBV7-9 and J usage is TRBJ2-6; D is undetermined. Trimming shortened V by 2 bases and J by 1 base, and 3 bases separated the two germline ends. Germline CDR1 is SEHNR and CDR2 is FQNEAQ (reference sequence). The CDR3 has 14 residues. CDR3 nucleotide sequence: TGTGCCAGCAGCTTACAGTCTGGGGCCAACGTCCTGACTTTC. Protein sequence: CASSLQSGANVLTF. The full variable domain, its missing parts supplied by reference TRBV7-9 and TRBJ2-6, is DTGVSQNPRHKITKRGQNVTFRCDPISEHNRLYWYRQTLGQGPEFLTYFQNEAQLEKSRLLSDRFSAERPKGSFSTLEIQRTEQGDSAMYLCASSLQSGANVLTFGAGSRLTVL.

This clone has just a few counts. This chain uses TRBV6-6 with TRBJ2-7, with D possibly being TRBD2 (6 bases). CDR1 is MNHNY and CDR2 is SVGAGI in the germline V gene (reference sequence). CDR3 length: 14 amino acids. With 0 bases removed from V and 9 bases from J, the gap between germline ends came to 15 bases. The DNA of the CDR3 is TGTGCCAGCAGTTACTCGAATCCCGCGGAGGGGCAGTACTTC. Amino acid sequence: CASSYSNPAEGQYF.

V is TRBV11-2 and J is TRBJ1-2, with D unclear. This CDR3 contains 15 residues. Germline lookup yields CDR1 SGHAT and CDR2 FQNNGV. Trimming took off 0 bases at V and 8 bases at J, with 16 bases between the two ends. CDR3 DNA sequence: TGTGCCAGCAGCTTAGATATGGGTCTAGGTTTGGGCTACACCTTC. It translates to CASSLDMGLGLGYTF. The whole variable domain, remainder taken from reference TRBV11-2 and TRBJ1-2, is EAGVAQSPRYKIIEKRQSVAFWCNPISGHATLYWYQQILGQGPKLLIQFQNNGVVDDSQLPKDRFSAERLKGVDSTLKIQPAKLEDSAVYLCASSLDMGLGLGYTFGSGTRLTVV.

This clone occurred many times. The sample holds other DNA sequences that translate to the same CDR3. The J gene is TRBJ2-7, the V gene TRBV18, with D possibly matching TRBD2 (5 bases). V lost 2 bases, J lost 5 bases, and 16 bases lay in between. Germline assignment: CDR1 KGHSH and CDR2 LQKENI. This CDR3 is built from 15 residues. The CDR3 sequence is CASSPVLGTGDEQYF. As DNA, the CDR3 is TGTGCCAGCTCACCAGTCCTTGGAACCGGGGACGAGCAGTACTTC.

This clone is medium-sized by share. The chain joins TRBV15 to TRBJ1-2, with D unresolved. Trimming left V 8 bases short and J 0 bases short, with 16 bases between. Germline CDR1 reads LNHNV; CDR2 reads YYDKDF (reference sequence). The length of the CDR3 is 15 residues. The CDR3 region is CATSPANPSNYGYTF. In DNA form, the CDR3 reads TGTGCCACCTCTCCCGCCAACCCCTCTAACTATGGCTACACCTTC.

This clone is deemed medium-sized. The chain carries TRBV5-1 and TRBJ2-1; the match to TRBD2 covers 14 bases. The CDR3 loop spans 16 amino acids. J was trimmed by 7 bases and V by 4 bases; bases with no gene match: 7. Germline assignment: CDR1 SGHRS and CDR2 YFSETQ. The CDR3 region has the DNA TGCGCCAGCAGCCCGACTAGCGGGAGGGTAAATAATGAGCAGTTCTTC. Protein: CASSPTSGRVNNEQFF.

Only a few counts were recorded for this clone. The rearrangement links TRBV10-3 to TRBJ2-6; D is perhaps TRBD2 (5 bases). Germline lookup yields CDR1 ENHRY and CDR2 SYGVKD. The V gene lost 6 bases and the J gene lost 0 bases, with 12 bases spanning the gap. This CDR3 comprises 16 residues. Here the CDR3 DNA reads TGTGCCATCAGCGAGGGCCTGATCTCTGGGGCCAACGTCCTGACTTTC. It encodes CAISEGLISGANVLTF.

V usage is TRBV20-1 and J usage is TRBJ2-7, with 15 bases that match TRBD2. This CDR3 contains 17 residues. V was pared by 1 base and J by 1 base, with 5 bases of the junction left unmatched. Germline CDR1 and CDR2: DFQATT and SNEGSKA (reference sequence). The CDR3 nucleotides read TGCAGTGCTAGAGTTGGGACTAGCGGGAGGTTTTCCTACGAGCAGTACTTC. Protein product: CSARVGTSGRFSYEQYF.

The table lists this clone with many counts. A much bigger clone sits one base away, suggesting this may be a read error. This chain connects TRBV12-5 to TRBJ1-5, with D uncertain. Per the germline V gene, CDR1 is LGHNT and CDR2 is FRNRAP. The CDR3 covers 13 residues. The CDR3 loop reads CTSADQSNQPQHF. As DNA, the CDR3 is TGTACTAGTGCCGATCAAAGCAATCAGCCCCAGCATTTT. Filled out from reference TRBV12-5 and TRBJ1-5, the complete variable domain reads DARVTQTPRHKVTEMGQEVTMRCQPILGHNTVFWYRQTMMQGLELLAYFRNRAPLDDSGMPKDRFSAEMPDATLATLKIQPSEPRDSAVYFCTSADQSNQPQHFGDGTRLSIL.

This chain uses TRBV7-8 with TRBJ1-2; D is undetermined. V lost 5 bases to trimming and J lost 0 bases, with 16 bases between them. Germline CDR1 SGHVS, CDR2 FQNEAQ. The CDR3 has 16 residues. The DNA of the CDR3 is TGTGCCAGCAGCCCGGGAGCAGGCGACTCTAACTATGGCTACACCTTC. It translates to CASSPGAGDSNYGYTF.

This clone was observed a few times. The chain is built from TRBV27 and TRBJ2-7; D is possibly TRBD2 (7 bases). Germline CDR1 MNHEY, CDR2 SMNVEV (reference sequence). This CDR3 is 14 amino acids long. Trimming left V 5 bases short and J 4 bases short, with 15 bases between. The CDR3 DNA reads TGTGCCAGCAGTAGCGGGACGGACAGATACGAGCAGTACTTC. Residues: CASSSGTDRYEQYF.

The table lists this clone with many counts. The chain employs TRBV28 and TRBJ2-1; D might be TRBD2 (6 bases). Germline V gene lookup returns CDR1 MDHEN and CDR2 SYDVKM. V was trimmed by 7 bases and J by 4 bases, leaving 17 bases between them. The CDR3 runs 15 residues. The CDR3 bases are TGTGCCAGCAAGGGAGGCTCCGCGGCGTACAATGAGCAGTTCTTC. Its translation is CASKGGSAAYNEQFF.

The CDR3 sequence: CASSPRTGAYEQYF. The DNA for the CDR3 is TGTGCCAGCAGCCCACGGACAGGAGCCTACGAGCAGTACTTC. This chain uses TRBV6-1 with TRBJ2-7; 7 nucleotides match TRBD1. Losses at the gene ends were 6 bases for V and 2 bases for J; bases not matched to a gene: 7. CDR1 MNHNS and CDR2 SASEGT come from the germline V gene. The CDR3 consists of 14 residues.

This clone is medium-sized (0.01 to 0.1%) within its sample. This rearrangement joins TRBV20-1 to TRBJ2-3; D perhaps matches TRBD1 (6 bases). This CDR3 contains 11 residues. Germline CDR1 reads DFQATT; CDR2 reads SNEGSKA (reference sequence). V gave up 7 bases and J gave up 5 bases, with 10 bases separating them. The CDR3 DNA reads as TGCAGTGGGGGGCAAGAAGATACGCAGTATTTT. This codes for CSGGQEDTQYF.

In this sample, this clone is medium-sized. The chain uses TRBV20-1 and TRBJ2-7; D is uncertain. This CDR3 contains 13 residues. The ends were cut back, 6 bases at V and 2 bases at J, with 14 bases in the middle. Germline-derived CDR1 and CDR2 are DFQATT and SNEGSKA (reference sequence). CDR3 region: CSATGVRPYEQYF. CDR3 coding DNA: TGCAGTGCAACCGGAGTGAGACCCTACGAGCAGTACTTC.

The V call is TRBV29-1, the J call TRBJ1-1; no reliable D call. CDR1 SQVTM and CDR2 ANQGSEA come from the germline V gene. The CDR3 runs to 13 residues. Trimming pared 6 bases from V and 7 bases from J, leaving 18 bases between. The CDR3 is CSVYSGRTFEAFF. The CDR3 DNA reads TGCAGCGTATATTCGGGGAGAACTTTTGAAGCTTTCTTT. Looking up the rest from reference TRBV29-1 and TRBJ1-1 gives the full variable domain: SAVISQKPSRDICQRGTSLTIQCQVDSQVTMMFWYRQQPGQSLTLIATANQGSEATYESGFVIDKFPISRPNLTFSTLTVSNMSPEDSSIYLCSVYSGRTFEAFFGQGTRLTVV.

This clone showed up many times. This chain connects TRBV28 to TRBJ2-7; maybe TRBD2 (5 bases). CDR3 length: 14 amino acids. V lost 3 bases to trimming and J lost 6 bases, with 15 bases between them. Germline lookup yields CDR1 MDHEN and CDR2 SYDVKM. CDR3 coding DNA: TGTGCCAGCAGTTTGATCGAGGGATCTCTCGAGCAGTACTTC. It specifies CASSLIEGSLEQYF.

V is TRBV27 and J is TRBJ2-3, with TRBD2 matching 10 bases. The germline V gene encodes CDR1 MNHEY and CDR2 SMNVEV (reference sequence). V trimming: 3 bases; J trimming: 4 bases; junction bases outside the gene matches: 7. CDR3 length: 16 residues. The CDR3 nucleotides are TGTGCCAGCAGTTTGTCAGCGGGAGGGCCCCCAGATACGCAGTATTTT. It is translated as CASSLSAGGPPDTQYF.

Here the CDR3 reads CATSELTSRYQETQYF. DNA for the CDR3: TGTGCCACCAGTGAGTTGACTAGCCGGTACCAAGAGACCCAGTACTTC. The chain combines TRBV24-1 with TRBJ2-5; 7 bases align to TRBD2. CDR1 and CDR2 (germline): KGHDR, SFDVKD. The CDR3 has 16 amino acids. V shed 4 bases, J shed 0 bases, and the junction held 7 bases outside the gene matches.

This clone was observed a handful of times. This chain joins TRBV11-1 and TRBJ2-7; no firm D call. The CDR3 has 15 residues. V lost 5 bases and J 4 bases, leaving 18 bases between the germline ends. Germline V CDR1 and CDR2: SGHAT, FQDESV (reference sequence). The CDR3 coding sequence is TGTGCCAGCAGCCCTGGTCCCAGCGTTGAGTACGAGCAGTACTTC. It translates to CASSPGPSVEYEQYF.

V usage is TRBV5-1 and J usage is TRBJ2-1; TRBD2 agrees at 7 bases. The CDR3 runs 16 residues. V shed 4 bases and J 7 bases; nucleotides not matched to a gene: 14. Germline V gene sequence: CDR1 SGHRS, CDR2 YFSETQ. DNA of the CDR3: TGCGCCAGCAGCCCGACTAGCCGGATGGTCAATAATGAGCAGTTCTTC. Its protein is CASSPTSRMVNNEQFF. Full variable domain (rest looked up from reference TRBV5-1 and TRBJ2-1): KAGVTQTPRYLIKTRGQQVTLSCSPISGHRSVSWYQQTPGQGLQFLFEYFSETQRNKGNFPGRFSGRQFSNSRSEMNVSTLELGDSALYLCASSPTSRMVNNEQFFGPGTRLTVL.

This clone has ten or more counts. A read error is likely, as this CDR3 ends without the conserved phenylalanine or tryptophan. CDR3 in DNA: TGTGCCAGCAGCTTACCAGCGGGGTACAATGAGCAGTTCGTC. This codes for CASSLPAGYNEQFV. The chain couples TRBV7-9 to TRBJ2-1; 7 nucleotides align to TRBD2. J lost 4 bases, V lost 2 bases, and 2 bases had no gene match. Per germline, CDR1 SEHNR and CDR2 FQNEAQ (reference sequence). The CDR3 is made up of 14 amino acids.

The chain links TRBV6-4 to TRBJ2-7; 9 bases match TRBD1. V gave up 2 bases and J gave up 1 base; unmatched junction bases: 6. Germline V gives CDR1 MRHNA, CDR2 SNTAGT. This CDR3 comprises 16 residues. CDR3 loop: CASSDRGTGSSYEQYF. For the CDR3, the DNA is TGTGCCAGCAGTGACAGAGGGACAGGGTCATCCTACGAGCAGTACTTC.